This TCR beta chain derives from a study of T cell clonality in common variable immunodeficiency. Findings and caveats of the study: Reportedly, TCR beta sequences from common variable immunodeficiency showed fewer deletions and N-nucleotide insertions. Compared with healthy controls, CVID subjects showed increased TCRbeta clonality, mostly in about a third.

Generated by immunoSEQ multiplex PCR, the TCRdb table keeps only in-frame clones and is missing some. Singletons are absent from the sample, which has over 45,000 clones. Many counts were recorded for this clone. Its cognate antigen is unknown. The observed sequence ends 3 residues before the CDR3 terminus, with the missing tail filled in from the germline J gene. The CDR3 sequence is 15 residues long. With 5 bases removed from V and 2 bases from J, the gap between germline ends came to 16 bases. CDR1 is SGHTA, CDR2 FQGTGA, per germline. Heparinized whole blood, roughly 5 to 9 ml, came from each donor.

The chain joins TRBV7-3 to TRBJ2-7, with D unclear. Material: peripheral blood mononuclear cells. This clonotype was obtained from a person aged 18 to 70 in good health. The CDR3 loop is CASSPAPTDAYEQYF. Incomplete CDR3 DNA: TGTGCCAGCAGCCCAGCCCCAACAGACGCCTACGAG.